The table lists the clone carrying this TCR beta chain with many counts. The sample comes from a study of blood T cell repertoires in COVID-19. Turning to the study itself: Sample material is recorded as cDNA or gDNA derived from T cells, B-cell-depleted T cells, or PBMCs.

Generated by immunoSEQ multiplex PCR, the TCRdb table keeps only in-frame clones and is missing some. The data show roughly 180,000 clones, 75% to 85% seen once. The CDR3 spans 13 residues. Germline V gene sequence: CDR1 MDHEN, CDR2 SYDVKM. Germline trimming cut 8 bases from V and 7 bases from J; bases unmatched to any gene: 5. A Seattle source enrolled patients during active infection and followed them longitudinally. The sequenced material came from peripheral blood. The genes are TRBV28 and TRBJ1-4; 9 bases map to TRBD1. This clonotype was sampled from a woman aged 40-49 years with COVID-19, enrolled during active disease. CDR3 bases: TGTGCCAGCCTGACAGGGGGGCGTGAAAAACTGTTTTTT. Amino acids: CASLTGGREKLFF.